This T cell receptor beta chain originates from a study of control samples from healthy donors and cancer patients. Germline CDR1 reads SGHVS; CDR2 reads FNYEAQ. CDR3 size: 14 residues. Between the trimmed V and J ends, which lost 5 bases and 4 bases, there was a span of 14 bases. The assay was immunoSEQ multiplex PCR, and TCRdb's table has in-frame clones only and misses some. The table records 98,000 or so clones, 79% of them present only once. The specimen sequenced was blood. This receptor was identified in a woman in her thirties in good health. The gene calls are TRBV7-6 and TRBJ2-5; no clear D. For the CDR3, the DNA is TGTGCCAGCAGCGCCATCACCGGGCCAGAGACCCAGTACTTC. Residues: CASSAITGPETQYF.